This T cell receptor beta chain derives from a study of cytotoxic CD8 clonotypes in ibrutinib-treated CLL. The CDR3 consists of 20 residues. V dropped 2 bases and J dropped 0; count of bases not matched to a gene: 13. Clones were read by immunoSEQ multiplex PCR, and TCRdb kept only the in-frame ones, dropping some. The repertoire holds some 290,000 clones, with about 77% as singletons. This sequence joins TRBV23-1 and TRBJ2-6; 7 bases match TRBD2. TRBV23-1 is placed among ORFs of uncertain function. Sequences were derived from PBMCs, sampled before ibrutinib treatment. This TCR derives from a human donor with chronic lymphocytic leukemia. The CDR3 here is CASSQRGVGSPPSGANVLTF. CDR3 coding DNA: TGCGCCAGCAGTCAACGGGGGGTAGGGTCCCCACCCTCTGGGGCCAACGTCCTGACTTTC.